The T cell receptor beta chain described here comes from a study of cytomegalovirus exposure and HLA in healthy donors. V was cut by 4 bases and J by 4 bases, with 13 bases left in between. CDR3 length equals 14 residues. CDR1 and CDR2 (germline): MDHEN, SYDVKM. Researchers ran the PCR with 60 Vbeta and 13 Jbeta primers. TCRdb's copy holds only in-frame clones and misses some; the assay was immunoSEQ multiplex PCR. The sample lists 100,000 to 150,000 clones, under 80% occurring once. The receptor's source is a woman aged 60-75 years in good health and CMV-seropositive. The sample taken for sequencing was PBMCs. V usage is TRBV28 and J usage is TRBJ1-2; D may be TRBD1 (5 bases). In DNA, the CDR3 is TGTGCCAGCAGTTCTTCCAGGGACTTCTATGGCTACACCTTC. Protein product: CASSSSRDFYGYTF.